A single sample gave rise to the 25 T cell receptor beta chains below, sequenced in a study of blood T cells in healthy people across ages (dated by TCRdb to 2014 to 2015). Library method: 5' RACE. The sequencing machine was an Illumina HiSeq 2500. A second PCR of roughly 7 to 12 cycles was performed with a sample-barcoded 5' primer and a J-beta primer mix. In-frame beta chains were kept once TCRdb had trimmed the public reads at Q25 with fastp and called clones with MiXCR. One record per CDR3 amino acid sequence lists the most common genes and DNA. The sample profile shows about 640,000 distinct CDR3 sequences; about 54% of them were found once. Of the sample, approximately 40% falls within the top ten clones. Sequencing was performed on blood. The source is a man in his 60s in good health.

The chain combines TRBV6-1 with TRBJ2-3; D possibly corresponds to TRBD1 (5 bases). The CDR3 is made up of 13 amino acids. Germline lookup yields CDR1 MNHNS and CDR2 SASEGT. With 9 bases removed from V and 0 bases from J, the gap between germline ends came to 10 bases. CDR3 bases: TGTGCCAGGGCAGGGCTAAGCACAGATACGCAGTATTTT. It is translated as CARAGLSTDTQYF.

The chain joins TRBV15 to TRBJ1-2; no reliable D call. V lost 0 bases and J lost 4, with 12 bases in between. CDR3 size: 15 residues. CDR1 and CDR2 from the germline V gene are LNHNV and YYDKDF (reference sequence). Written as DNA, the CDR3 is TGTGCCACCAGCAGAGATGCTTCCAGCATCTATGGCTACACCTTC. As protein: CATSRDASSIYGYTF.

The chain combines TRBV3-1 with TRBJ1-2; possibly TRBD1 for D (6 bases). This CDR3 has 16 residues. Germline values: CDR1 LGHDT, CDR2 YNNKEL (reference sequence). V shed 1 base and J shed 6 bases, with 18 bases lying between them. The CDR3 loop is CASSQGRGLGVDGYTF. The DNA for the CDR3 is TGTGCCAGCAGCCAAGGCAGGGGCCTGGGCGTGGATGGCTACACCTTC.

This clonotype was counted a few times. V gene TRBV10-3 combines with J gene TRBJ2-1; TRBD2 agrees at 11 bases. Per germline, CDR1 ENHRY and CDR2 SYGVKD. Trimming removed 4 bases from V and 1 base from J; junction bases left unmatched: 3. This CDR3 region has 16 residues. CDR3 bases: TGTGCCATCAGTGCGGGGACTAGCGGATCCTACAATGAGCAGTTCTTC. Protein sequence: CAISAGTSGSYNEQFF.

The rearrangement joins TRBV5-1 to TRBJ2-4; unclear D gene. Germline lookup yields CDR1 SGHRS and CDR2 YFSETQ. V was pared by 2 bases and J by 12 bases, with 15 bases between. The CDR3 is made up of 13 amino acids. The CDR3 sequence: CASSFTISQDQYF. The DNA for the CDR3 is TGCGCCAGCAGCTTCACTATTAGCCAGGATCAGTACTTC.

Only a few counts were recorded for this clonotype. V is TRBV7-9 and J is TRBJ2-7; TRBD1 is a possible D gene (5 bases). With 1 base removed from V and 6 bases from J, the gap between germline ends came to 13 bases. This CDR3 has 14 amino acids. Germline V gene data show CDR1 as SEHNR and CDR2 as FQNEAQ (reference sequence). CDR3 DNA sequence: TGTGCCAGCAGCTTAGAGGGCAGGGCTTCCGAGCAGTACTTC. Amino acids: CASSLEGRASEQYF.

This clonotype was counted only a few times. The J gene is TRBJ2-3, the V gene TRBV7-9, with D tentatively TRBD1 (5 bases). Trimming pared 1 base from V and 9 bases from J, leaving 26 bases between. The CDR3 consists of 18 residues. Germline assignment: CDR1 SEHNR and CDR2 FQNEAQ (reference sequence). The chain's CDR3 is CASSLDPAQPDTTWTQYF. The CDR3 region has the DNA TGTGCCAGCAGCTTAGACCCCGCGCAACCGGACACTACTTGGACGCAGTATTTT.

This rearrangement joins TRBV9 to TRBJ1-6, with 9 bases lining up with TRBD1. J gave up 9 bases and V 0 bases, and 4 bases lay outside the gene matches. Germline V gene lookup returns CDR1 SGDLS and CDR2 YYNGEE. This CDR3 is built from 15 residues. In DNA, the CDR3 is TGTGCCAGCAGCGTAGCCGGGACAGGGTTTTCACCCCTCCACTTT. It translates to CASSVAGTGFSPLHF.

The gene calls are TRBV7-9 and TRBJ1-5; D is possibly TRBD1 (5 bases). Germline CDR1 is SEHNR and CDR2 is FQNEAQ (reference sequence). Trimming removed 2 bases at V and 7 bases at J, with 9 bases between. The CDR3 totals 13 residues. CDR3 amino acids: CASSLMGEQPQHF. The CDR3 DNA reads TGTGCCAGCAGCTTAATGGGGGAGCAGCCCCAGCATTTT. The full variable domain, in which reference TRBV7-9 and TRBJ1-5 provide the parts outside the CDR3, is DTGVSQNPRHKITKRGQNVTFRCDPISEHNRLYWYRQTLGQGPEFLTYFQNEAQLEKSRLLSDRFSAERPKGSFSTLEIQRTEQGDSAMYLCASSLMGEQPQHFGDGTRLSIL.

V usage is TRBV12-3 or TRBV12-4 and J usage is TRBJ2-3; D perhaps matches TRBD1 (6 bases). The CDR3 spans 14 residues. Trimming pared 8 bases from V and 0 bases from J, leaving 12 bases between. CDR3 amino acids: CASSRGSSTDTQYF. DNA of the CDR3: TGTGCCAGCTCCAGGGGCAGTAGCACAGATACGCAGTATTTT.

This sequence joins TRBV19 and TRBJ2-2; D is unclear. CDR3 length: 14 amino acids. The V and J ends lost 3 bases and 5 bases respectively, with 10 bases between them. Germline CDR1 is LNHDA and CDR2 is SQIVND (reference sequence). CDR3 nucleotides: TGTGCCAGTAGTATGTCCCCGTTTACCGGGGAGCTGTTTTTT. Its translation is CASSMSPFTGELFF.

The rearrangement uses TRBV5-1 and TRBJ2-1, with TRBD2 matching 12 bases. This CDR3 is built from 18 residues. Trimming removed 4 bases from V and 4 bases from J; junction bases left unmatched: 12. Germline assignment: CDR1 SGHRS and CDR2 YFSETQ. The CDR3 protein is CASSLLPLTSGGYNEQFF. CDR3 nucleotide sequence: TGCGCCAGCAGCCTTCTACCGCTAACTAGCGGGGGGTACAATGAGCAGTTCTTC.

The V and J genes are TRBV5-1 and TRBJ2-1, with TRBD1 matching 9 bases. The CDR3 is 15 amino acids. The germline V gene has CDR1 SGHRS and CDR2 YFSETQ. The J segment lost 10 bases and the V segment lost 0 bases, leaving 8 bases of the junction unmatched. The CDR3: CASSLARTGAGEQFF. CDR3 in DNA: TGCGCCAGCAGCTTGGCTCGGACAGGGGCGGGAGAGCAGTTCTTC.

The chain is built from TRBV21-1 and TRBJ1-1; the table calls TRBD1, which could not be checked here. TRBV21-1 is noted as a pseudogene. This CDR3 region has 14 residues. The CDR3: CASSPLATNTEAFF. Written as DNA, the CDR3 is TGTGCCAGCAGCCCCCTCGCTACGAACACTGAAGCTTTCTTT.

The chain has TRBV27 and TRBJ2-1; TRBD2 might be the D (5 bases). The CDR3 is 16 amino acids. CDR1 and CDR2 (germline): MNHEY, SMNVEV (reference sequence). Trimming removed 1 base at V and 3 bases at J, with 13 bases between. CDR3 DNA: TGTGCCAGCAGTTTATATTCGGGGTCGTTCTACAATGAGCAGTTCTTC. Translation: CASSLYSGSFYNEQFF.

This clonotype was detected only a few times. The V call is TRBV9, the J call TRBJ2-5; D unclear. Trimming removed 0 bases at V and 3 bases at J, with 9 bases between. This CDR3 comprises 14 residues. Germline CDR1 SGDLS, CDR2 YYNGEE. The CDR3 DNA sequence: TGTGCCAGCAGCGTAGGGAGCATAAAAGAGACCCAGTACTTC. As protein: CASSVGSIKETQYF.

J is TRBJ1-2 and V is TRBV5-6, with a possible D match to TRBD1 (5 bases). Germline assignment: CDR1 SGHDT and CDR2 YYEEEE. The CDR3 loop spans 12 amino acids. Trimming removed 4 bases from V and 7 bases from J, with 11 bases in between. The DNA of the CDR3 is TGTGCCAGCAGCATGGGACTAGGTGGCTACACCTTC. Protein product: CASSMGLGGYTF.

The chain links TRBV2 to TRBJ2-5; TRBD2 matches 8 bases. Germline V gene sequence: CDR1 SNHLY, CDR2 FYNNEI. CDR3 length: 14 residues. J gave up 2 bases and V 6 bases, and 5 bases lay outside the gene matches. The CDR3 coding sequence is TGTGCCAGCAGGTGTCTAGCGGGTCAAGAGACCCAGTACTTC. Translation gives CASRCLAGQETQYF.

The gene calls are TRBV20-1 and TRBJ2-1; TRBD2 might be the D (5 bases). The CDR3 sequence is 12 residues long. CDR1 is DFQATT and CDR2 is SNEGSKA in the germline V gene (reference sequence). The CDR3 is CNASKGDNEQFF. CDR3 coding DNA: TGCAACGCCTCAAAGGGAGACAATGAGCAGTTCTTC.

J is TRBJ2-5 and V is TRBV27, with 10 bases fitting TRBD2. With 6 bases clipped from V and 11 bases from J, the junction kept 15 bases outside the gene matches. The CDR3 is 15 amino acids. CDR1 MNHEY and CDR2 SMNVEV come from the germline V gene (reference sequence). CDR3: CASRLGAGLATEQYF. The CDR3 coding sequence is TGTGCCAGCAGATTGGGGGCGGGACTAGCGACGGAGCAGTACTTC.

This clonotype was recorded a few times. The V gene is TRBV29-1, the J gene TRBJ2-3; D not certain. The CDR3 sequence is 11 residues long. Trimming took 4 bases from V and 1 from J, leaving 3 bases between them. The germline V gene encodes CDR1 SQVTM and CDR2 ANQGSEA. The CDR3 loop reads CSVGRTDTQYF. In DNA, the CDR3 is TGCAGCGTTGGGCGCACAGATACGCAGTATTTT.

V and J are TRBV7-2 and TRBJ2-5, with 11 bases identical to TRBD2. V was pared by 5 bases and J by 0 bases, with 8 bases of the junction left unmatched. This CDR3 contains 17 residues. Germline lookup yields CDR1 SGHTA and CDR2 FQGNSA. The CDR3 here is CASSRTSGRSYQETQYF. The DNA for the CDR3 is TGTGCCAGCAGCCGGACTAGCGGGCGCTCGTACCAAGAGACCCAGTACTTC.

For the CDR3, the DNA is TGTGCCAGCAGTTTCCTAGCGGGGGGGCAGTCAGATACGCAGTATTTT. This sequence encodes CASSFLAGGQSDTQYF. The chain combines TRBV12-3 or TRBV12-4 with TRBJ2-3; 12 nucleotides agree with TRBD2. J gave up 4 bases and V 3 bases, and 5 bases lay outside the gene matches. CDR3 length: 16 amino acids.

V usage is TRBV3-1 and J usage is TRBJ2-7; TRBD1 might be the D (5 bases). V was pared by 7 bases and J by 1 base, with 11 bases between. The CDR3 consists of 13 residues. Germline CDR1 reads LGHDT; CDR2 reads YNNKEL (reference sequence). This CDR3 is CASTQGGSYEQYF. Written as DNA, the CDR3 is TGTGCCAGCACCCAGGGTGGTTCCTACGAGCAGTACTTC.

The genes are TRBV2 and TRBJ2-5, with 9 bases fitting TRBD1. This CDR3 contains 17 residues. Germline CDR1 SNHLY, CDR2 FYNNEI. After removal of 2 bases from V and 5 bases from J, the junction contained 12 bases not matched to a gene. Here the CDR3 reads CASSERLPGQGWETQYF. The CDR3 coding sequence is TGTGCCAGCAGTGAAAGACTTCCAGGACAGGGGTGGGAGACCCAGTACTTC.